This is a list of T cell receptor beta chains from one sample in a study of spatial heterogeneity in lung cancer. TCRdb re-called the 5' RACE reads through MiXCR, storing one row per CDR3 protein. The sample lists about 70,000 distinct CDR3 sequences, roughly 9% seen once, with under 2.5% in the top ten. This specimen was PBMCs, taken at follow-up. These receptors all come from a female donor with early-stage non-small cell lung cancer. CDR3s include the opening cysteine and the closing phenylalanine or tryptophan. Fields, in order: clone size, J gene, D gene, V gene, CDR3 protein, CDR3 DNA. The D gene is left open where the match is weak. The size field is filled for only some rows; it gives once, few, many or a size class.

clone_size: -
j_call: TRBJ2-4
d_call: -
v_call: TRBV2
cdr3_aa: CASSELRNIQYF
cdr3_nt: TGTGCCAGCAGTGAGTTGAGGAACATTCAGTACTTC

clone_size: many
j_call: TRBJ1-1
d_call: -
v_call: TRBV10-1
cdr3_aa: CASSREMNTEAFF
cdr3_nt: TGCGCCAGCAGCAGGGAGATGAACACTGAAGCTTTCTTT

clone_size: few
j_call: TRBJ2-2
d_call: -
v_call: TRBV6-6
cdr3_aa: CASSPLRELFF
cdr3_nt: TGTGCCAGCAGTCCTCTGAGGGAGCTGTTTTTT

clone_size: -
j_call: TRBJ2-7
d_call: TRBD2
v_call: TRBV12-3/TRBV12-4
cdr3_aa: CASSLPSGSYEQYF
cdr3_nt: TGTGCCAGCAGTTTGCCTAGCGGGTCTTACGAGCAGTACTTC

clone_size: many
j_call: TRBJ2-2
d_call: -
v_call: TRBV7-9
cdr3_aa: CALGRMNTGELFF
cdr3_nt: TGTGCTTTGGGACGGATGAACACCGGGGAGCTGTTTTTT

clone_size: many
j_call: TRBJ2-1
d_call: -
v_call: TRBV5-1
cdr3_aa: CASSFAGAGEQFF
cdr3_nt: TGCGCCAGCAGCTTCGCAGGGGCAGGGGAGCAGTTCTTC

clone_size: many
j_call: TRBJ2-7
d_call: -
v_call: TRBV5-1
cdr3_aa: CASSLADGYEQYF
cdr3_nt: TGCGCCAGCAGCTTGGCCGATGGGTACGAGCAGTACTTC

clone_size: -
j_call: TRBJ2-1
d_call: TRBD1
v_call: TRBV18
cdr3_aa: CASSPRGQGYGNEQFF
cdr3_nt: TGTGCCAGCTCACCACGGGGACAGGGGTACGGCAATGAGCAGTTCTTC

clone_size: many
j_call: TRBJ2-7
d_call: TRBD1
v_call: TRBV25-1
cdr3_aa: CASIPGQGRYEQYF
cdr3_nt: TGTGCCAGCATCCCAGGACAGGGACGCTACGAGCAGTACTTC

clone_size: many
j_call: TRBJ2-3
d_call: TRBD2
v_call: TRBV7-2
cdr3_aa: CASRSGSSGRTDTQYF
cdr3_nt: TGTGCCAGCAGATCCGGGTCTAGCGGAAGGACAGATACGCAGTATTTT

clone_size: -
j_call: TRBJ2-2
d_call: TRBD1
v_call: TRBV10-3
cdr3_aa: CAISEGTGVVTGELFF
cdr3_nt: TGTGCCATCAGTGAAGGGACAGGGGTGGTCACCGGGGAGCTGTTTTTT

clone_size: many
j_call: TRBJ2-5
d_call: -
v_call: TRBV2
cdr3_aa: CASSDIGLTETQYF
cdr3_nt: TGTGCCAGCAGTGATATCGGACTAACAGAGACCCAGTACTTC

clone_size: many
j_call: TRBJ2-7
d_call: TRBD2
v_call: TRBV20-1
cdr3_aa: CSARDPQRESYEQYF
cdr3_nt: TGCAGTGCTAGAGATCCCCAGCGGGAGTCCTACGAGCAGTACTTC

clone_size: many
j_call: TRBJ2-2
d_call: -
v_call: TRBV5-4
cdr3_aa: CASSPYSNTGELFF
cdr3_nt: TGTGCCAGCAGCCCCTACTCGAACACCGGGGAGCTGTTTTTT

clone_size: -
j_call: TRBJ2-1
d_call: TRBD2
v_call: TRBV5-1
cdr3_aa: CASSLPTSPESF
cdr3_nt: TGCGCCAGCAGCTTACCGACTAGCCCAGAGTCCTTC